A selection of T cell receptor beta chains follows, all from one sample in a study of early T cells in non-severe SARS-CoV-2 infection. TCRdb reprocessed the 5' RACE reads via MiXCR and lists one record per CDR3 protein. Of tens of thousands of distinct CDR3 sequences in the sample, roughly 5% were seen once. The sequencing sample was made of whole blood. The receptors come from an adult who was a healthcare worker with PCR-confirmed SARS-CoV-2 infection or an uninfected control (not recorded which). The CDR3 runs from the conserved cysteine through the conserved F or W. The order of the fields is J gene, D gene, V gene, clone size, CDR3 protein, CDR3 DNA. D genes are given only for firm matches. Not every row has a clone size; where given, it reads once, few, many or a size class.

>TRBJ2-7|NA|TRBV29-1|many
CSVEERREAGSYEQYF
TGCAGCGTTGAAGAGCGTAGGGAAGCGGGCTCCTACGAGCAGTACTTC
>TRBJ1-5|NA|TRBV27|many
CASSPPGIQPQHF
TGTGCCAGCAGTCCCCCAGGGATTCAGCCCCAGCATTTT
>TRBJ2-6|NA|TRBV6-5|many
CASSLPSSGANVLTF
TGTGCCAGCAGCCTTCCTAGCTCTGGGGCCAACGTCCTGACTTTC
>TRBJ2-3|NA|TRBV10-3|many
CAISERSAGDTQYF
TGTGCCATCAGTGAACGGTCGGCTGGAGATACGCAGTATTTT
>TRBJ2-1|NA|TRBV7-9|many
CASSRGSDEQFF
TGTGCCAGCAGCCGGGGGTCGGATGAGCAGTTCTTC
>TRBJ2-7|NA|TRBV27|many
CASSFIGGYEQYF
TGTGCCAGCAGTTTCATAGGGGGGTACGAGCAGTACTTC
>TRBJ1-1|TRBD1|TRBV5-1|NA
CASSFLQGAVSEAFF
TGCGCCAGCAGCTTTCTTCAGGGGGCTGTTTCTGAAGCTTTCTTT
>TRBJ2-7|TRBD1|TRBV29-1|few
CSVAKGAVEQYF
TGCAGCGTTGCGAAGGGGGCGGTAGAGCAGTACTTC
>TRBJ2-1|TRBD2|TRBV7-9|many
CASSLFTSGRDNEQFF
TGTGCCAGCAGCTTATTCACTAGCGGCAGAGACAATGAGCAGTTCTTC
>TRBJ2-1|TRBD2|TRBV18|many
CASSPPSRAGVGDEQFF
TGTGCCAGCTCACCACCGAGCCGAGCGGGAGTGGGCGATGAGCAGTTCTTC
>TRBJ2-7|TRBD1|TRBV5-5|many
CASSHTPGTAYEQYF
TGTGCCAGCAGCCACACCCCCGGGACAGCATACGAGCAGTACTTC
>TRBJ2-3|TRBD2|TRBV5-4|NA
CASTPEGLAGEGDTQYF
TGTGCCAGCACTCCCGAGGGACTAGCGGGGGAAGGAGATACGCAGTATTTT
>TRBJ2-1|TRBD2|TRBV20-1|many
CSASSSGTFFYNEQFF
TGCAGTGCTAGCTCTAGCGGGACATTTTTTTACAATGAGCAGTTCTTC
>TRBJ1-2|NA|TRBV28|NA
CASSSVVYGYTF
TGTGCCAGCAGTTCGGTGGTCTATGGCTACACCTTC
>TRBJ2-3|NA|TRBV29-1|many
CSVEGGLGGDTDTQYF
TGCAGCGTTGAAGGGGGGCTTGGCGGAGACACAGATACGCAGTATTTT
>TRBJ1-1|NA|TRBV7-9|many
CASSLDYFEGSEAFF
TGTGCCAGCAGCTTAGACTACTTTGAAGGGTCTGAAGCTTTCTTT
>TRBJ2-7|NA|TRBV18|few
CASSQTMRPGSTYEQYF
TGTGCCAGCTCACAGACCATGCGGCCAGGGAGTACCTACGAGCAGTACTTC
>TRBJ1-5|NA|TRBV16|many
CASSQTGRGGGNQPQHF
TGTGCCAGCAGCCAAACTGGCAGGGGAGGAGGAAATCAGCCCCAGCATTTT
>TRBJ2-7|TRBD2|TRBV4-3|many
CASSQGTAGGYEQYF
TGCGCCAGCAGCCAAGGAACTGCGGGAGGGTACGAGCAGTACTTC
>TRBJ2-7|TRBD1|TRBV5-5|NA
CASSLRGTGNHEQYF
TGTGCCAGCAGCTTACGCGGGACAGGGAACCACGAGCAGTACTTC
>TRBJ2-3|TRBD2|TRBV7-9|many
CASSLILAGVSDTQYF
TGTGCCAGCAGCTTAATCCTAGCGGGGGTGTCAGATACGCAGTATTTT
>TRBJ1-1|TRBD1|TRBV20-1|many
CSAFYRQGGNTEAFF
TGCAGTGCTTTCTATCGACAGGGGGGTAACACTGAAGCTTTCTTT
>TRBJ2-3|TRBD2|TRBV19|many
CASSIAAGGPTDTQYF
TGTGCCAGTAGTATAGCCGCGGGAGGGCCCACAGATACGCAGTATTTT
>TRBJ2-6|NA|TRBV7-9|many
CASSLGTSSGANVLTF
TGTGCCAGCAGCTTGGGGACTTCCTCTGGGGCCAACGTCCTGACTTTC
>TRBJ1-1|NA|TRBV4-1|many
CASSQVPRATEAFF
TGCGCCAGCAGCCAAGTTCCCAGGGCCACTGAAGCTTTCTTT
>TRBJ2-3|NA|TRBV3-1|NA
CASSQDPTGRERADTQYF
TGTGCCAGCAGCCAAGATCCAACCGGGCGGGAAAGGGCAGATACGCAGTATTTT
>TRBJ2-1|NA|TRBV7-9|few
CASSLTAYNEQFF
TGTGCCAGCAGCTTAACAGCATACAATGAGCAGTTCTTC
>TRBJ2-7|NA|TRBV28|many
CASSPHRESYEQYF
TGTGCCAGCAGTCCCCACAGGGAATCCTACGAGCAGTACTTC
>TRBJ2-2|NA|TRBV6-1|NA
CASMWTGELFF
TGTGCCAGCATGTGGACCGGGGAGCTGTTTTTT
>TRBJ1-6|NA|TRBV2|few
CASSDSGYNSPLHF
TGTGCCAGCAGTGACAGTGGTTATAATTCACCCCTCCACTTT
>TRBJ1-2|NA|TRBV28|NA
CASSTGTEIYGYTF
TGTGCCAGCAGTACGGGGACGGAGATATATGGCTACACCTTC
>TRBJ1-1|NA|TRBV7-8|few
CASSLVGGRTEAFF
TGTGCCAGCAGCTTAGTCGGGGGTCGGACTGAAGCTTTCTTT
>TRBJ2-5|NA|TRBV12-3/TRBV12-4|many
CASSPTMYQETQYF
TGTGCCAGCAGCCCAACTATGTACCAAGAGACCCAGTACTTC
>TRBJ2-7|TRBD2|TRBV7-2|few
CASSVTSGGYEQYF
TGTGCCAGCAGCGTTACTAGCGGGGGATACGAGCAGTACTTC
>TRBJ1-1|TRBD1|TRBV29-1|many
CSVDQGGRTEAFF
TGCAGCGTTGATCAGGGGGGGAGGACTGAAGCTTTCTTT
>TRBJ2-3|NA|TRBV13|NA
CASSFSGERSTDTQYF
TGTGCCAGCAGCTTTTCAGGGGAACGGAGTACAGATACGCAGTATTTT
>TRBJ1-1|NA|TRBV3-1|few
CASSQEGPVNTEAFF
TGTGCCAGCAGCCAAGAAGGCCCAGTGAACACTGAAGCTTTCTTT
>TRBJ2-3|TRBD2|TRBV4-2|NA
CASRLAGGVTDTQYF
TGTGCCAGCAGACTAGCGGGGGGGGTCACAGATACGCAGTATTTT
>TRBJ1-2|NA|TRBV7-9|NA
CASSLDAAGDHGYTF
TGTGCCAGCAGCTTAGATGCGGCAGGGGATCATGGCTACACCTTC
>TRBJ2-2|NA|TRBV20-1|many
CSASYPNTGELFF
TGCAGTGCTAGTTATCCGAACACCGGGGAGCTGTTTTTT
>TRBJ1-6|NA|TRBV4-1|NA
CASSLLPQEPLHF
TGCGCCAGCAGCCTACTTCCACAGGAACCCCTCCACTTT
>TRBJ2-1|TRBD1|TRBV6-1|NA
CASSGDRVHEQFF
TGTGCCAGCAGTGGGGACAGGGTCCATGAGCAGTTCTTC
>TRBJ2-3|NA|TRBV10-3|NA
CAISRGGFSLAGGTQYF
TGTGCCATCAGCAGGGGAGGATTTTCCCTAGCCGGGGGTACGCAGTATTTT
>TRBJ2-1|NA|TRBV20-1|few
CSARGGPNEQFF
TGCAGTGCAAGAGGCGGGCCCAATGAGCAGTTCTTC
>TRBJ2-3|TRBD1|TRBV10-3|many
CAISAVSGQPSTDTQYF
TGTGCCATCAGTGCGGTCTCGGGACAGCCTAGCACAGATACGCAGTATTTT
>TRBJ2-1|NA|TRBV7-9|few
CASSLGPPANEQFF
TGTGCCAGCAGCTTGGGACCCCCGGCCAATGAGCAGTTCTTC
>TRBJ2-7|TRBD2|TRBV5-8|many
CASSPGLELEQYF
TGTGCCAGCAGCCCGGGACTAGAGCTCGAGCAGTACTTC
>TRBJ2-6|NA|TRBV19|many
CASSAYSGANVLTF
TGTGCCAGTAGTGCTTACTCTGGGGCCAACGTCCTGACTTTC
>TRBJ2-7|NA|TRBV20-1|many
CSASPRQYHEQYF
TGCAGTGCTAGTCCGCGACAGTACCACGAGCAGTACTTC
>TRBJ2-3|TRBD2|TRBV20-1|few
CSALSPSGGTDTQYF
TGCAGTGCTCTGAGCCCTAGCGGGGGAACAGATACGCAGTATTTT
>TRBJ1-5|NA|TRBV5-8|few
CASSLGGYNQPQHF
TGTGCCAGCAGCTTGGGGGGTTACAATCAGCCCCAGCATTTT
>TRBJ2-7|NA|TRBV6-2/TRBV6-3|many
CASTSAYEQYF
TGTGCCAGCACGTCTGCGTACGAGCAGTACTTC
>TRBJ2-7|TRBD2|TRBV4-2|many
CASSLSTGTSGIYEQYF
TGTGCCAGCAGCCTGTCGACCGGGACTAGCGGGATCTACGAGCAGTACTTC
>TRBJ1-2|NA|TRBV25-1|few
CASSEGYYGYTF
TGTGCCAGCAGTGAGGGATACTATGGCTACACCTTC